Each of the 28 T cell receptor beta chains below was sequenced from the same sample in a study of T cell repertoires in cytomegalovirus infection. MiXCR, run by TCRdb on the reads, gives a single entry per CDR3 protein. The table includes 290,000 or so distinct CDR3 sequences, about a tenth detected once. Sequenced: PBMCs. The receptors here all came from a human donor in good health (CMV status not recorded). Some clones in this sample may be carry-over from other donors' samples.

This clonotype has a handful of counts. The chain employs TRBV28 and TRBJ2-7, with a weak D call TRBD2 (5 bases). Germline CDR1 is MDHEN and CDR2 is SYDVKM. This CDR3 has 14 amino acids. The V gene lost 5 bases and the J gene lost 0 bases, with 11 bases spanning the gap. CDR3 loop: CASSTLGISYEQYV. The CDR3 DNA sequence: TGTGCCAGCAGTACGCTCGGGATCTCCTACGAGCAGTACGTC.

This clonotype has at least ten counts. V is TRBV6-5 and J is TRBJ2-2; D remains ambiguous. The V gene lost 0 bases and the J gene lost 1 base, with 0 bases spanning the gap. CDR1 and CDR2 from the germline V gene are MNHEY and SVGAGI. CDR3 size: 13 residues. The CDR3 DNA reads TGTGCCAGCAGTTACTCGAACACCGGGGAGCTGTTTTTT. It is translated as CASSYSNTGELFF.

This clonotype was detected ten times or more. V and J are TRBV7-8 and TRBJ1-2; D unclear. The CDR3 runs 15 residues. Trimming removed 3 bases from V and 4 bases from J, with 15 bases in between. CDR1 SGHVS and CDR2 FQNEAQ come from the germline V gene. The CDR3 here is CASSLNPGMGYGYTF. The CDR3 region has the DNA TGTGCCAGCAGCTTGAACCCGGGCATGGGCTATGGCTACACCTTC.

This clonotype came up many times. This chain connects TRBV29-1 to TRBJ2-3; D is unresolved. The CDR3 spans 13 residues. Germline CDR1 is SQVTM and CDR2 is ANQGSEA. Trimming cost V 4 bases and J 2 bases, with 10 bases left between them. The CDR3 nucleotides are TGCAGCGTTGTCTGGGCCTTCACAGATACGCAGTATTTT. Translating gives CSVVWAFTDTQYF.

The sample holds many counts of this clonotype. The chain combines TRBV19 with TRBJ2-1; perhaps TRBD1 as D (6 bases). With 3 bases removed from V and 2 bases from J, the gap between germline ends came to 8 bases. The CDR3 runs to 14 residues. Germline assignment: CDR1 LNHDA and CDR2 SQIVND (reference sequence). The CDR3 DNA is TGTGCCAGTAGTATCCAGGGGACCTACAATGAGCAGTTCTTC. This sequence encodes CASSIQGTYNEQFF.

In this sample, this clonotype turned up many times. The chain employs TRBV28 and TRBJ1-3; D gene uncertain. The CDR3 covers 17 residues. Germline CDR1 and CDR2: MDHEN and SYDVKM. Trimming cost V 1 base and J 4 bases, with 17 bases left between them. The chain's CDR3 is CASSLSLRGYGGNTIYF. CDR3 coding DNA: TGTGCCAGCAGTTTATCCCTGCGCGGGTACGGGGGAAACACCATATATTTT.

This clonotype was observed a few times. The rearrangement joins TRBV7-8 to TRBJ1-1; D uncertain. The CDR3 totals 12 residues. Trimming took 5 bases from V and 11 from J, leaving 15 bases between them. CDR1 is SGHVS, CDR2 FQNEAQ, per germline. The CDR3: CASSPGSSGAFF. As DNA, the CDR3 is TGTGCCAGCAGCCCCGGCTCTTCTGGGGCTTTCTTT.

This clonotype was recorded at least ten times. This chain joins TRBV6-1 and TRBJ1-6, with a weak D call TRBD1 (6 bases). The CDR3 sequence is 15 residues long. The germline V gene has CDR1 MNHNS and CDR2 SASEGT. The germline V and J ends were trimmed by 8 bases and 5 bases, with 16 bases remaining between them. The CDR3 here is CASGPTGIDNSPLHF. CDR3 bases: TGTGCCAGCGGGCCTACAGGGATAGATAATTCACCCCTCCACTTT.

Many counts were recorded for this clonotype. The chain has TRBV6-1 and TRBJ1-6; 9 bases match TRBD1. There are 15 residues in the CDR3. Germline CDR1 is MNHNS and CDR2 is SASEGT. Trimming cost V 6 bases and J 9 bases; bases outside gene matches: 9. The CDR3 DNA reads TGTGCCAGCAGATTCGGACAGGGACAGGGTTCACCCCTCCACTTT. Protein product: CASRFGQGQGSPLHF.

The sample holds one count of this clonotype. This rearrangement joins TRBV6-6 to TRBJ1-2; TRBD1 aligns across 9 bases. J was trimmed by 6 bases and V by 4 bases; bases with no gene match: 3. Germline CDR1 is MNHNY and CDR2 is SVGAGI (reference sequence). The length of the CDR3 is 13 residues. CDR3 sequence (DNA): TGTGCCAGCAGTTGGGGACAGGGAGATGGCTACACCTTC. Amino acid sequence: CASSWGQGDGYTF.

This clonotype appeared many times. The chain couples TRBV11-3 to TRBJ2-5; the D gene could be TRBD1 or TRBD2 (5 bases each). V was pared by 5 bases and J by 2 bases, with 6 bases between. This CDR3 has 12 residues. Germline V lookup: CDR1 SGHNT, CDR2 YENEEA. This chain's CDR3 is CASSGGQETQYF. Written as DNA, the CDR3 is TGTGCCAGCAGCGGGGGACAAGAGACCCAGTACTTC.

This clonotype was seen many times. The chain recombines TRBV25-1 with TRBJ2-7; D not resolved. V lost 2 bases, J lost 3 bases, and 11 bases lay in between. The germline V gene has CDR1 MGHDK and CDR2 SYGVNS. CDR3 length: 14 amino acids. DNA of the CDR3: TGTGCCAGCAGTGAACGATTGAGGAACTACGAGCAGTACGTC. Translated, it gives CASSERLRNYEQYV.

In this sample, this clonotype turned up many times. V usage is TRBV24-1 and J usage is TRBJ2-3; 12 bases are a match to TRBD2. CDR3 length: 17 residues. Germline V gene data show CDR1 as KGHDR and CDR2 as SFDVKD. J lost 1 base, V lost 7 bases, and 8 bases had no gene match. The CDR3 DNA is TGTGCCACCAGCGGGACTAGCGGGCTCCGTCGCACAGATACGCAGTATTTT. Translated: CATSGTSGLRRTDTQYF.

This clonotype was seen ten or more times. The chain is built from TRBV5-6 and TRBJ2-1; D unresolved. Germline V lookup: CDR1 SGHDT, CDR2 YYEEEE. The CDR3 covers 13 residues. V was pared by 1 base and J by 8 bases, with 10 bases between. Written as DNA, the CDR3 is TGTGCCAGCAGCTTGAGGTTATTCGATGAGCAGTTCTTC. Translated: CASSLRLFDEQFF.

In this sample, this clonotype turned up many times. This chain uses TRBV29-1 with TRBJ1-2, with a weak D call TRBD1 (6 bases). V gave up 7 bases and J gave up 0 bases, with 18 bases separating them. Germline CDR1 and CDR2: SQVTM and ANQGSEA. This CDR3 is 15 amino acids long. The CDR3 sequence: CSAIYRDKANYGYTF. DNA of the CDR3: TGCAGCGCTATCTACCGGGACAAAGCTAACTATGGCTACACCTTC.

Comment on this clonotype: This may come from a read error, since a much larger clone is one base off. The CDR3 sequence is CASISGGRVDGYTF. The CDR3 nucleotides are TGTGCCAGCATCTCGGGGGGACGGGTCGATGGCTACACCTTC. J is TRBJ1-2 and V is TRBV28; possible D gene TRBD1, 5 bases. Germline values: CDR1 MDHEN, CDR2 SYDVKM. Trimming shortened V by 7 bases and J by 6 bases, and 18 bases separated the two germline ends. The CDR3 contains 14 residues.

In this sample, this clonotype turned up a few times. This sequence joins TRBV15 and TRBJ2-1; 11 positions match TRBD1. CDR3 length: 16 residues. V trimming: 3 bases; J trimming: 8 bases; junction bases outside the gene matches: 9. From germline, CDR1 is LNHNV and CDR2 YYDKDF (reference sequence). The CDR3 region is CATSSLGTGGIDEQFF. The DNA for the CDR3 is TGTGCCACCAGCAGTCTCGGGACAGGGGGTATCGATGAGCAGTTCTTC.

This clonotype was found many times. The chain joins TRBV11-3 to TRBJ1-2; 9 bases map to TRBD1. The V and J ends lost 2 bases and 6 bases, in that order; junction bases with no gene match: 1. CDR1 and CDR2 (germline): SGHNT, YENEEA. This CDR3 has 13 amino acids. Here the CDR3 reads CASSLRTGDGYTF. The CDR3, as DNA: TGTGCCAGCAGCTTAAGGACAGGGGATGGCTACACCTTC.

This sequence joins TRBV14 and TRBJ2-7; D might be TRBD1 (6 bases). Germline CDR1 reads SGHDN; CDR2 reads FVKESK. The CDR3 spans 14 residues. Trimming cost V 2 bases and J 7 bases, with 15 bases left between them. In nucleotides, the CDR3 is TGTGCCAGCAGCCAACTTCCCTGGGGGCAGGAGCAGTACGTC. As protein: CASSQLPWGQEQYV.

In its sample, this clonotype was seen a few times. The rearrangement uses TRBV12-3 or TRBV12-4 and TRBJ1-3; 10 nucleotides match TRBD1. The ends lost 6 bases at V and 3 bases at J; junction bases unmatched: 8. The CDR3 spans 16 residues. CDR3 DNA sequence: TGTGCCAGCAGCGAGGGACAGGGGACCTTTGGAAACACCATATATTTT. It codes for CASSEGQGTFGNTIYF.

This clonotype has ten or more counts. The genes are TRBV20-1 and TRBJ2-5, with 9 positions matching TRBD1. J was trimmed by 3 bases and V by 3 bases; bases with no gene match: 5. The CDR3 covers 14 residues. Germline V CDR1 and CDR2: DFQATT, SNEGSKA (reference sequence). The chain's CDR3 is CSASPGQGKETQYF. DNA of the CDR3: TGCAGTGCTAGCCCGGGACAGGGAAAAGAGACCCAGTACTTC.

This clonotype was observed at least ten times. The genes are TRBV28 and TRBJ2-7; weak D call: TRBD1 (6 bases). V was trimmed by 9 bases and J by 0 bases, leaving 21 bases between them. Germline V CDR1 and CDR2: MDHEN, SYDVKM. The CDR3 spans 16 residues. CDR3 DNA: TGTGCCAGTCAGTTTACTTTACAGGGACGCTCCTACGAGCAGTACTTC. Its protein is CASQFTLQGRSYEQYF.

This clonotype has at least ten counts. The chain has TRBV4-1 and TRBJ2-5; D unclear. The V gene lost 1 base and the J gene lost 6 bases, with 15 bases spanning the gap. The germline V gene encodes CDR1 MGHRA and CDR2 YSYEKL. This CDR3 has 15 residues. CDR3 in amino acids: CASSQVDISMQTQYF. Here the CDR3 DNA reads TGCGCCAGCAGCCAAGTGGATATTAGTATGCAGACCCAGTACTTC.

This clonotype came up a few times. V usage is TRBV10-3 and J usage is TRBJ1-1, with D unclear. Deletions cut 0 bases from V and 1 base from J, with 12 bases between. This CDR3 contains 16 residues. Germline V CDR1 and CDR2: ENHRY, SYGVKD. CDR3 protein: CAISESEARPNTEAFF. Written as DNA, the CDR3 is TGTGCCATCAGTGAGTCCGAGGCGCGGCCGAACACTGAAGCTTTCTTT.

This clonotype was recorded many times. The V and J genes are TRBV7-2 and TRBJ1-1; D is unclear. Germline V gene sequence: CDR1 SGHTA, CDR2 FQGNSA. The CDR3 loop spans 11 amino acids. The germline V and J ends were trimmed by 4 bases and 6 bases, with 6 bases remaining between them. The CDR3 protein is CASSSKPEAFF. CDR3 DNA: TGTGCCAGCAGCTCCAAACCTGAAGCTTTCTTT.

This clonotype was seen repeatedly, ten times or more. The chain employs TRBV19 and TRBJ1-3; D is undetermined. CDR3 length: 15 residues. Germline V gives CDR1 LNHDA, CDR2 SQIVND (reference sequence). V dropped 3 bases and J dropped 2 bases, with 11 bases sitting between them. The DNA of the CDR3 is TGTGCCAGTAGTATTTCAATGGACGCTGGAAACACCATATATTTT. It yields the protein CASSISMDAGNTIYF.

This clonotype has a count of ten or more. CDR3 DNA: TGTGCCAGCTCACCACGCCTAGCGGGGGACTATGAGCAGTTCTTC. Translating it yields CASSPRLAGDYEQFF. This chain connects TRBV18 to TRBJ2-1; 10 bases fit TRBD2. The CDR3 is made up of 15 amino acids. Germline V gene sequence: CDR1 KGHSH, CDR2 LQKENI. V gave up 1 base and J gave up 8 bases; unmatched junction bases: 5.

This clonotype was counted between two and nine times. The J gene is TRBJ2-1, the V gene TRBV14; no firm D call. CDR1 is SGHDN, CDR2 FVKESK, per germline. This CDR3 has 13 residues. V gave up 0 bases and J gave up 6 bases, with 6 bases separating them. The CDR3 coding sequence is TGTGCCAGCAGCCAAGACAGGCGCAATGAGCAGTTCTTC. The encoded protein is CASSQDRRNEQFF. Using reference TRBV14 and TRBJ2-1 for the parts outside the CDR3, the full variable domain is EAGVTQFPSHSVIEKGQTVTLRCDPISGHDNLYWYRRVMGKEIKFLLHFVKESKQDESGMPNNRFLAERTGGTYSTLKVQPAELEDSGVYFCASSQDRRNEQFFGPGTRLTVL.